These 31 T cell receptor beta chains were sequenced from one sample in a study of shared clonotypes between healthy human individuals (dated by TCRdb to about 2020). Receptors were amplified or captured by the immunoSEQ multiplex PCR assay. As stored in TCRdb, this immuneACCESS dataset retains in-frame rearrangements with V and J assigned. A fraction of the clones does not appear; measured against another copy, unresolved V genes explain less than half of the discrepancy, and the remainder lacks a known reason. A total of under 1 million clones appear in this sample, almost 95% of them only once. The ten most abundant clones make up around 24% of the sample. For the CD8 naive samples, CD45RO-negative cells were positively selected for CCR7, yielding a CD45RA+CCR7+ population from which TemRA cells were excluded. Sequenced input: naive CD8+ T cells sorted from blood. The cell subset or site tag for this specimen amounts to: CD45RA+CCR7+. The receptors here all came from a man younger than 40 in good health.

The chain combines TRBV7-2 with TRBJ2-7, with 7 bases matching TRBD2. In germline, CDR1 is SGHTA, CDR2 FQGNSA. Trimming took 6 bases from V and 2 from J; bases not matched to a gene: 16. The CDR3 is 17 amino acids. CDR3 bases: TGTGCCAGCAGTCCCGGGGTAGCGGGTACGAAACCCTACGAGCAGTACTTC. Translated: CASSPGVAGTKPYEQYF.

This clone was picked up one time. The CDR3 loop reads CASSPETSGEYNEQFF. In DNA, the CDR3 is TGTGCCAGCAGCCCTGAGACTAGCGGGGAATACAATGAGCAGTTCTTC. This chain joins TRBV7-9 and TRBJ2-1, with 11 bases aligning to TRBD2. The CDR3 contains 16 residues. Germline lookup yields CDR1 SEHNR and CDR2 FQNEAQ (reference sequence). V was clipped by 5 bases and J by 4 bases; unmatched bases: 7.

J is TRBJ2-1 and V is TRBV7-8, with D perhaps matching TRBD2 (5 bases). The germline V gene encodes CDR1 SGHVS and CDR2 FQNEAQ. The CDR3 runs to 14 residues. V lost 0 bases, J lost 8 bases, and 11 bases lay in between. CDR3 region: CASSLAPSPDEQFF. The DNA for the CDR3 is TGTGCCAGCAGCTTAGCGCCTAGCCCCGATGAGCAGTTCTTC.

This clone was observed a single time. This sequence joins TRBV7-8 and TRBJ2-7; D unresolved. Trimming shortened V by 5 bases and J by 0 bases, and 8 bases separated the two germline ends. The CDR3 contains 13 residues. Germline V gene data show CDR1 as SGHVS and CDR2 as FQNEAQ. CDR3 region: CASSPRSSYEQYF. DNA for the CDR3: TGTGCCAGCAGCCCGAGGAGCTCCTACGAGCAGTACTTC. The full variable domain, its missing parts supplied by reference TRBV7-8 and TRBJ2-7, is GAGVSQSPRYKVAKRGQDVALRCDPISGHVSLFWYQQALGQGPEFLTYFQNEAQLDKSGLPSDRFFAERPEGSVSTLKIQRTQQEDSAVYLCASSPRSSYEQYFGPGTRLTVT.

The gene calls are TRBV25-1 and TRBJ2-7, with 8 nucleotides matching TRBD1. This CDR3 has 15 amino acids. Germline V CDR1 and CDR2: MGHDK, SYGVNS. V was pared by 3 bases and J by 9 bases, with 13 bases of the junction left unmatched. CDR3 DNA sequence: TGTGCCAGCAGTGACAGGGAGACAGGGGTTCCCGGGCAGTACTTC. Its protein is CASSDRETGVPGQYF.

In DNA form, the CDR3 reads TGTGCCAGTAGTGTGTATGACCCTAATCAGCCCCAGCATTTT. Translated, it gives CASSVYDPNQPQHF. V is TRBV19 and J is TRBJ1-5; D call uncertain. V was pared by 5 bases and J by 4 bases, with 12 bases between. CDR1 is LNHDA, CDR2 SQIVND, per germline (reference sequence). The CDR3 is made up of 14 amino acids.

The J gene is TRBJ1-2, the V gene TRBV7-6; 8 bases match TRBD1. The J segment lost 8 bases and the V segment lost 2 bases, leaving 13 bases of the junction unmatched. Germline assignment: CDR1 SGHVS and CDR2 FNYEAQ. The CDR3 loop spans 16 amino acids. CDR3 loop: CASSLRTGNSFWGYTF. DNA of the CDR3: TGTGCCAGCAGCTTAAGGACAGGGAATAGTTTTTGGGGCTACACCTTC.

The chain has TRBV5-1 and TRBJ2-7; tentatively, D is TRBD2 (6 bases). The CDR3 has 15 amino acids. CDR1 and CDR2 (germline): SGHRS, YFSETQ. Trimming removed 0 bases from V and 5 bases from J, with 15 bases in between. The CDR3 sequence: CASSLADSGANEQYF. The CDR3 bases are TGCGCCAGCAGCTTGGCTGATAGCGGCGCCAACGAGCAGTACTTC.

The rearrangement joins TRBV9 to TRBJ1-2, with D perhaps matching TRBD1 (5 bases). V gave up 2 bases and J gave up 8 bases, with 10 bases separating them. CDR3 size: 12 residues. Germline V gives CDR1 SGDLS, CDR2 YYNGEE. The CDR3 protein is CASSVRAGGYTF. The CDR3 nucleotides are TGTGCCAGCAGCGTCAGGGCGGGCGGCTACACCTTC. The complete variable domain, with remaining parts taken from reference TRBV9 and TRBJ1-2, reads DSGVTQTPKHLITATGQRVTLRCSPRSGDLSVYWYQQSLDQGLQFLIQYYNGEERAKGNILERFSAQQFPDLHSELNLSSLELGDSALYFCASSVRAGGYTFGSGTRLTVV.

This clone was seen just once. The CDR3: CASSAPGGANEKLFF. The CDR3 nucleotides are TGTGCCAGCAGTGCCCCAGGGGGCGCTAATGAAAAACTGTTTTTT. The chain carries TRBV25-1 and TRBJ1-4; 8 positions match TRBD1. Germline V gene data show CDR1 as MGHDK and CDR2 as SYGVNS. V lost 4 bases to trimming and J lost 3 bases; unmatched junction nucleotides: 4. The CDR3 is 15 amino acids.

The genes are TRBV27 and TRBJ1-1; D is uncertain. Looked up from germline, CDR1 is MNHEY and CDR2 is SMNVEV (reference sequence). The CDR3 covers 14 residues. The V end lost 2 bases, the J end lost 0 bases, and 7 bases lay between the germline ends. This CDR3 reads CASSLESVNTEAFF. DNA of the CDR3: TGTGCCAGCAGTTTAGAATCCGTGAACACTGAAGCTTTCTTT.

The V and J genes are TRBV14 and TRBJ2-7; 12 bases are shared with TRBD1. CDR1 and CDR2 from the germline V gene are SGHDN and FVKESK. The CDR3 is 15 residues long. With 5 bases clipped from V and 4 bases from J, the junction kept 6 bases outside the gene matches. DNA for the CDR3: TGTGCCAGCAGCAGCCGGGACAGGGGGCCTTACGAGCAGTACTTC. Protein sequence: CASSSRDRGPYEQYF.

DNA for the CDR3: TGTGCCAGCCAAGCGGGCACAGATACGCAGTATTTT. It specifies CASQAGTDTQYF. This chain links TRBV28 with TRBJ2-3; a weak D match, TRBD2 (5 bases). The germline V and J ends were trimmed by 8 bases and 1 base, with 7 bases remaining between them. The germline V gene encodes CDR1 MDHEN and CDR2 SYDVKM. The CDR3 loop spans 12 amino acids.

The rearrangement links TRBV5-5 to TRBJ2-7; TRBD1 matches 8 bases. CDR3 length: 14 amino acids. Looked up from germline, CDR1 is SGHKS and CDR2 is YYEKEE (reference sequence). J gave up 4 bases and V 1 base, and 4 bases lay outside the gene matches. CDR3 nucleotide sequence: TGTGCCAGCAGCTTGTCCAGGGGGCAGTACGAGCAGTACTTC. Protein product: CASSLSRGQYEQYF.

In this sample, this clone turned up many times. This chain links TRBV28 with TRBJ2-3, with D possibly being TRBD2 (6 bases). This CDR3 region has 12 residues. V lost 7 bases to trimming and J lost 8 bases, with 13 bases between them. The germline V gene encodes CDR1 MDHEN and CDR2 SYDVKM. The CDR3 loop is CASTPPRGTQYF. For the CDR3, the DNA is TGTGCCAGCACCCCTCCGCGGGGTACGCAGTATTTT.

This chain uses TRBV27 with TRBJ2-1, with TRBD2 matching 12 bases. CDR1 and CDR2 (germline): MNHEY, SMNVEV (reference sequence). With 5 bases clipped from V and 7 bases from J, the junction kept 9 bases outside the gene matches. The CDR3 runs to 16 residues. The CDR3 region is CASSPLAGGPPNEQFF. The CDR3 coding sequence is TGTGCCAGCAGTCCCCTAGCGGGAGGGCCCCCAAATGAGCAGTTCTTC.

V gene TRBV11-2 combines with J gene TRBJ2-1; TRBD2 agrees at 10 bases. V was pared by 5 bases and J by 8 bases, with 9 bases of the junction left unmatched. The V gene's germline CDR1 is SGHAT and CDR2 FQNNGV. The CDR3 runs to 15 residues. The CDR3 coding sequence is TGTGCCAGCAGCCTGACTAGCGGGTCTTCGGATGAGCAGTTCTTC. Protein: CASSLTSGSSDEQFF.

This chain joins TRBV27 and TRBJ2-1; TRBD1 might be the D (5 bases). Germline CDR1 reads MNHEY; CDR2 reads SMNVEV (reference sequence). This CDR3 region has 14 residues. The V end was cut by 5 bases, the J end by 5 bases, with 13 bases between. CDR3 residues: CASSHPDRDNEQFF. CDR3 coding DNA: TGTGCCAGCAGTCACCCCGACAGAGACAATGAGCAGTTCTTC.

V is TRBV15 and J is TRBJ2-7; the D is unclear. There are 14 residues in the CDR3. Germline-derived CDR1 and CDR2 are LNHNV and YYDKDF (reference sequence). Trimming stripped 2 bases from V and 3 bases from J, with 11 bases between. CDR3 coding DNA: TGTGCCACCAGCAGAAGTGCGGTGGGCTACGAGCAGTACTTC. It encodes CATSRSAVGYEQYF. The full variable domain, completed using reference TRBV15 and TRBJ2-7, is DAMVIQNPRYQVTQFGKPVTLSCSQTLNHNVMYWYQQKSSQAPKLLFHYYDKDFNNEADTPDNFQSRRPNTSFCFLDIRSPGLGDTAMYLCATSRSAVGYEQYFGPGTRLTVT.

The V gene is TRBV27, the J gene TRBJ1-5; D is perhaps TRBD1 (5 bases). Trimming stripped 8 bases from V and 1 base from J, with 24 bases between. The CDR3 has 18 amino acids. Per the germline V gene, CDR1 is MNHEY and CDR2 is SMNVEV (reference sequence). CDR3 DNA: TGTGCCAGCGGAGGCCCCCCAATGGTAGCAGGGAGCAATCAGCCCCAGCATTTT. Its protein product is CASGGPPMVAGSNQPQHF.

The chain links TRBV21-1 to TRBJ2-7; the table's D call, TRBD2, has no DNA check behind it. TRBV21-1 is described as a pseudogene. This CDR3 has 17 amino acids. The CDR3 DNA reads TGTGCCAGCAGCAAAGCGCTCGAGCGGGAGAGGATCTACGAGCAGTACTTC. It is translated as CASSKALERERIYEQYF.

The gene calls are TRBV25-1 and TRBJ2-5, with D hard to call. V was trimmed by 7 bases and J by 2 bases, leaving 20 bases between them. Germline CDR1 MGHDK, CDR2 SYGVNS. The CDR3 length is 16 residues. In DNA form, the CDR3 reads TGTGCCAGCACCCCGTCCTGGCAGACAAGTCAAGAGACCCAGTACTTC. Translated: CASTPSWQTSQETQYF.

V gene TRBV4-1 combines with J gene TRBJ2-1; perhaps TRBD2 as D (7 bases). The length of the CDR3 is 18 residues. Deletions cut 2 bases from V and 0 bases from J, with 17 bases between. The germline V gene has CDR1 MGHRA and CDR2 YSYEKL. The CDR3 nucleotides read TGCGCCAGCAGCCAAATATGGGGGGGGGCGAGCTCCTACAATGAGCAGTTCTTC. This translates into CASSQIWGGASSYNEQFF.

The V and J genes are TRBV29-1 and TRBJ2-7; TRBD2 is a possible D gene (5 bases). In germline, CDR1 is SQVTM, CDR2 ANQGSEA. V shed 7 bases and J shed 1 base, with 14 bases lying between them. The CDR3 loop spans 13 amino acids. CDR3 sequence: CSALTGESYEQYF. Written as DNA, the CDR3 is TGCAGCGCCCTGACCGGGGAGTCCTACGAGCAGTACTTC.

CDR3 region: CASSYGSFYEQYF. Here the CDR3 DNA reads TGTGCCAGCAGCTACGGGTCTTTCTACGAGCAGTACTTC. V and J are TRBV5-4 and TRBJ2-7; D unclear. V gave up 3 bases and J gave up 3 bases, with 10 bases separating them. Germline assignment: CDR1 SGHNT and CDR2 YYREEE (reference sequence). The CDR3 is 13 amino acids. The full variable domain, completed using reference TRBV5-4 and TRBJ2-7, is ETGVTQSPTHLIKTRGQQVTLRCSSQSGHNTVSWYQQALGQGPQFIFQYYREEENGRGNFPPRFSGLQFPNYSSELNVNALELDDSALYLCASSYGSFYEQYFGPGTRLTVT.

CDR3 sequence reads: CASSPRSQGYNEQFF. CDR3 coding DNA: TGTGCCAGCAGCCCACGCTCACAGGGTTACAATGAGCAGTTCTTC. The rearrangement links TRBV7-9 to TRBJ2-1; the D gene is possibly TRBD1 (6 bases). Between the trimmed V and J ends, which lost 5 bases and 4 bases, there was a span of 15 bases. This CDR3 is 15 amino acids long. Germline CDR1 SEHNR, CDR2 FQNEAQ (reference sequence).

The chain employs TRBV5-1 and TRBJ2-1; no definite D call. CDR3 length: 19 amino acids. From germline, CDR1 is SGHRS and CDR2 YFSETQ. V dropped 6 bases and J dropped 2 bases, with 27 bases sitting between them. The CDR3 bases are TGCGCCAGCACTCAAGAATTCGAACACGGTTGGTACCCCTACAATGAGCAGTTCTTC. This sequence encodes CASTQEFEHGWYPYNEQFF.

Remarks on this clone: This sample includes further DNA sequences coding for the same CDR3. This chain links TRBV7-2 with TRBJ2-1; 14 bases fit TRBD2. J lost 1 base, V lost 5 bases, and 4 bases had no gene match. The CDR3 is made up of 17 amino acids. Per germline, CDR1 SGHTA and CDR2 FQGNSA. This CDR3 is CASSPGLAGGSYNEQFF. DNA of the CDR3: TGTGCCAGCAGCCCAGGACTAGCGGGAGGTTCCTACAATGAGCAGTTCTTC.

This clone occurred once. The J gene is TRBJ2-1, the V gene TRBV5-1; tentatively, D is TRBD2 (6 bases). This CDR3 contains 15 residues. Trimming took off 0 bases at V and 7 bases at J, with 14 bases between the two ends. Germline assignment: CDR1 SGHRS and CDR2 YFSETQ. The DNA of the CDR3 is TGCGCCAGCAGCTTGGGGGAGGCAGGGTTGAATGAGCAGTTCTTC. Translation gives CASSLGEAGLNEQFF.

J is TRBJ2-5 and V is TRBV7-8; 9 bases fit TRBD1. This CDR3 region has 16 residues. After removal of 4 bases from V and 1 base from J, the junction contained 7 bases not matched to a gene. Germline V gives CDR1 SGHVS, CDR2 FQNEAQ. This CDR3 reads CASSSPGQGFQETQYF. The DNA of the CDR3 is TGTGCCAGCAGCTCCCCGGGACAGGGCTTCCAAGAGACCCAGTACTTC.

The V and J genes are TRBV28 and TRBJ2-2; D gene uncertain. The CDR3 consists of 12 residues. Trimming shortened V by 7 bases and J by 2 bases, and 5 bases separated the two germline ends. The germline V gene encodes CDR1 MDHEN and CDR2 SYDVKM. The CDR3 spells CASNHNTGELFF. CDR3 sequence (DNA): TGTGCCAGCAATCACAACACCGGGGAGCTGTTTTTT.